Many counts were recorded for the clone carrying this T cell receptor (beta chain). These data are taken from a study of T-cell reconstitution after alpha-beta-depleted transplantation in children. The V gene end was trimmed by 4 bases and the J gene end by 4 bases; junction bases not matched to a gene: 8. The CDR3 totals 15 residues. CDR1 and CDR2 (germline): SQVTM, ANQGSEA. Unique molecular identifiers were used in preparing the TCRbeta library. TCRdb called the PCR reads again in MiXCR, with one record for every CDR3 protein. The sample gives 200,000 to 300,000 distinct CDR3 sequences, around 12% of which show up once; over 2% is in the top ten.

The sequence derives from a human donor who donated a stem cell graft to a child with acute lymphoblastic leukemia. This specimen consisted of PBMCs from the stem cell graft donor, obtained from the stem cell graft. The rearrangement links TRBV29-1 to TRBJ2-4; TRBD1 aligns across 9 bases. The CDR3: CSVVVRQGGKNIQYF. The CDR3 DNA reads TGCAGCGTTGTTGTACGACAGGGGGGAAAAAACATTCAGTACTTC.